The rows below give T cell receptor beta chains drawn from one sample of a study of CD8+ T cells in alopecia areata. Assay: immunoSEQ multiplex PCR; the TCRdb copy retains only in-frame clones and omits some. The sample yields some 130,000 clones, 49% seen once. This specimen was CD8+ T cells sorted from blood, taken at week 0. The receptors come from a human donor with alopecia areata. CDR3s leave out the opening cysteine and the closing phenylalanine or tryptophan.

v_gene	j_gene	CDR3aa
TRBV6-5	TRBJ2-5	ASSYPGETQY
TRBV13	TRBJ2-7	ASSFRGSYEQY
TRBV7-2	TRBJ2-7	ASSTRQDHYEQY
TRBV5-1	TRBJ2-7	ASSERTGGLYEQY
TRBV13	TRBJ2-7	ASSQVTGDEQY
TRBV30	TRBJ2-5	AWSVGALETQY
TRBV13	TRBJ2-1	ASSIGTPVPYF
TRBV29-1	TRBJ2-6	SVEDLSGTGANVLT
TRBV29-1	TRBJ2-1	SVVIGNEQF
TRBV30	TRBJ1-1	AWYWIDGMNTEAF
TRBV5-4	TRBJ1-4	ASSLTGQGNEKLF
TRBV29-1	TRBJ2-1	SLFRPGHNEQF
TRBV5-7	TRBJ2-5	ASSLLAESGETQY
TRBV19	TRBJ1-5	ASSSRQVPNQPQH
TRBV30	TRBJ1-1	AWSIRQGTEAF
TRBV7-9	TRBJ2-3	ASSAGTGPTDTQY
TRBV30	TRBJ2-7	AWSVGQGVDEQY
TRBV5-6	TRBJ2-5	ASGREMAHQETQY
TRBV15	TRBJ2-7	ATSSNVAYEQY
TRBV9	TRBJ1-1	ASSAATGGVTEAF
TRBV7-8	TRBJ2-7	ASSLGGATYEQY
TRBV30	TRBJ1-2	AWSVMSRIPPYT
TRBV10-3	TRBJ2-5	AIKASGESETQY
TRBV30	TRBJ2-7	AWSGTRGGGYEQY
TRBV6-5	TRBJ2-5	ASSFLSGLETQY
TRBV6-1	TRBJ2-7	ASSEAGGSYEQY
TRBV11-2	TRBJ2-1	ASRQGGYNEQF
TRBV5-6	TRBJ2-3	ASSLVDTQY
TRBV7-4	TRBJ2-7	ASSPTGPEQY
TRBV28	TRBJ1-1	ASSFEKGAQTEAF
TRBV6-5	TRBJ2-6	ASSYVGSGANVLT
TRBV11-2	TRBJ2-3	ASSLSSGGSTDTQY
TRBV11-2	TRBJ2-2	ASSLGGPGELF
TRBV13	TRBJ2-1	ASSLEDNEQF
TRBV7-2	TRBJ2-2	ASSLLSGGNTGELF
TRBV29-1	TRBJ2-7	SVEGGTGVRYEQY
TRBV6-6	TRBJ1-4	ASSTGFTNEKLF
TRBV7-3	TRBJ2-3	ASSLVGSTDTQY
TRBV25-1	TRBJ1-2	ASSQTEGYGYT
TRBV2	TRBJ2-1	ASSDPPQNNEQF
TRBV4-2	TRBJ2-5	ASSQGLQETQY
TRBV30	TRBJ2-7	ACLTATVGGYEQY
TRBV27	TRBJ2-1	ASSFSTGTGKANEQF
TRBV29-1	TRBJ1-5	SVRQGGNNQPQH
TRBV29-1	TRBJ2-2	SVFDGELF
TRBV15	TRBJ2-3	ATSRDWASTDTQY
TRBV30	TRBJ2-7	AWSVYRGGLSYEQY
TRBV29-1	TRBJ1-1	SVPRGAEAF
TRBV4-1	TRBJ1-1	ASSHRPQNTEAF
TRBV6-5	TRBJ1-4	ASRGQGNEKLF
TRBV27	TRBJ2-7	ASSFPGTGSNEQY